This T cell receptor (beta chain) was sequenced in a study of blood T cell repertoires in COVID-19. Whole-study context: From the United States, Italy and Spain came samples of acute and convalescent COVID-19. The cDNA or gDNA used as material had been derived from T cells, B-cell-depleted T cells, or PBMCs.

V lost 1 base, J lost 8 bases, and 8 bases lay in between. Germline V CDR1 and CDR2: SEHNR, FQNEAQ (reference sequence). CDR3 length equals 12 residues. Original data processing: Estimation of nucleated cell counts relied on the amplification of reference gene primers. The protocol was immunoSEQ multiplex PCR, while the TCRdb copy is restricted to in-frame clones and leaves out a portion. V and J calls and clone size are copied from that table; D and trimming were computed from the DNA. In the table there are fewer than 400,000 clones, around 80% of which are singletons. The rearrangement joins TRBV7-9 to TRBJ1-2; no clear D gene. Sequencing used peripheral blood. The TCR was taken from a man in his thirties or forties with active or convalescent COVID-19. This CDR3 is CASSLGREGYTF. CDR3 DNA: TGTGCCAGCAGCTTAGGCCGGGAGGGCTACACCTTC.